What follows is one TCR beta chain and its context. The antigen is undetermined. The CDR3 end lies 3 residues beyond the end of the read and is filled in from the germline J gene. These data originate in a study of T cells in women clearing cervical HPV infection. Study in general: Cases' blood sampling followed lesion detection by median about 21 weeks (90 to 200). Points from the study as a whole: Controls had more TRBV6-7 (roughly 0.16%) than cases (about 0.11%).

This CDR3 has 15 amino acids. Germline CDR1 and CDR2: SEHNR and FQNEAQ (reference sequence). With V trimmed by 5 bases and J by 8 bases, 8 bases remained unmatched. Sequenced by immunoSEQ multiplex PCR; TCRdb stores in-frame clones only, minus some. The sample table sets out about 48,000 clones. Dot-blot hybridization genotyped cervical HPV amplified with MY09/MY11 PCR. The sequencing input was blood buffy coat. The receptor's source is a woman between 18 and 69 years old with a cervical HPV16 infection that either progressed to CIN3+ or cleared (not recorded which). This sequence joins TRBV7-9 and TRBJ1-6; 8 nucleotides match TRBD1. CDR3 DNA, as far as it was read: TGTGCCAGCAGCCCTAGACAGGGGATTGATTCACCC. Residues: CASSPRQGIDSP. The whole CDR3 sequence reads CASSPRQGIDSPLHF.